The T cell receptor (beta chain) described here comes from a study of identifying expanded T cells in peripheral blood. Study-level points and caveats: Across healthy donors, higher total template counts meant significantly greater approximately two-week count variance.

Germline loops: CDR1 SGHRS, CDR2 YFSETQ. Trimming cost V 4 bases and J 2 bases; bases outside gene matches: 6. CDR3 length: 15 residues. The protocol was immunoSEQ multiplex PCR, while the TCRdb copy is restricted to in-frame clones and leaves out a portion. The repertoire holds under 100,000 clones, with roughly 90% as singletons. Points on this clone: Its specificity is unknown.

During the collection period, no donor immune events like infections were recorded. The sequence derives from a person aged 18 to 70 in good health. Input material: blood. The rearrangement joins TRBV5-1 to TRBJ1-3, with 7 bases fitting TRBD1. The CDR3 here is CASSLGQLPGNTIYF. The CDR3 DNA reads as TGCGCCAGCAGCCTGGGACAGCTCCCTGGAAACACCATATATTTT.